These 16 T cell receptor beta chains share one sample of origin, sequenced in a study of identifying expanded T cells in peripheral blood. Repertoires were generated with immunoSEQ multiplex PCR, while TCRdb's copy carries only in-frame clones and drops some. The data show approximately 100,000 clones, about nine tenths seen once. The sequenced sample was blood. The receptor source for this set is a person aged 18 to 75 in good health.

The chain carries TRBV4-1 and TRBJ2-7; possibly TRBD2 for D (5 bases). The V gene's germline CDR1 is MGHRA and CDR2 YSYEKL. This CDR3 has 18 residues. Trimming stripped 1 base from V and 3 bases from J, with 22 bases between. The CDR3 here is CASSQASFDFGVNYEQYF. CDR3 bases: TGCGCCAGCAGCCAAGCTTCTTTTGACTTCGGGGTAAACTACGAGCAGTACTTC.

The chain links TRBV4-3 to TRBJ1-4; possible D gene TRBD1, 5 bases. The germline CDR1 and CDR2 sequences are LGHNA and YSLEER. V was clipped by 3 bases and J by 7 bases, with 6 bases between them. The CDR3 has 12 amino acids. The CDR3 DNA reads TGCGCCAGCAGCCATGGGGGTGAAAAACTGTTTTTT. It translates to CASSHGGEKLFF.

V is TRBV13 and J is TRBJ2-1; the D is unclear. The CDR3 spans 14 residues. The V end was cut by 2 bases, the J end by 6 bases, with 11 bases between. The germline CDR1 and CDR2 sequences are PRHDT and FYEKMQ (reference sequence). The chain's CDR3 is CASSLRQPGNEQFF. The CDR3 nucleotides read TGTGCCAGCAGCTTAAGGCAACCGGGCAATGAGCAGTTCTTC.

This clone has a single count. This chain joins TRBV10-3 and TRBJ2-2, with TRBD1 matching 7 bases. Germline CDR1 ENHRY, CDR2 SYGVKD. The CDR3 runs to 17 residues. Losses at the gene ends were 4 bases for V and 5 bases for J; bases not matched to a gene: 13. The CDR3 nucleotides are TGTGCCATCAGTGTACCACCGACAGGGCGAAGGACCGGGGAGCTGTTTTTT. Residues: CAISVPPTGRRTGELFF.

The chain combines TRBV10-3 with TRBJ1-2; tentative D call: TRBD1 (6 bases). V dropped 3 bases and J dropped 4 bases, with 9 bases sitting between them. The CDR3 contains 13 residues. Germline V gene lookup returns CDR1 ENHRY and CDR2 SYGVKD. CDR3 residues: CAISEGQLYGYTF. CDR3 sequence (DNA): TGTGCCATCAGTGAAGGACAGCTCTATGGCTACACCTTC.

The chain employs TRBV19 and TRBJ2-3, with TRBD1 as a possible D gene (5 bases). Per germline, CDR1 LNHDA and CDR2 SQIVND (reference sequence). The V and J ends lost 3 bases and 2 bases respectively, with 15 bases between them. The CDR3 length is 16 residues. The CDR3 protein is CASSMGWGPVTDTQYF. CDR3 nucleotide sequence: TGTGCCAGTAGTATGGGGTGGGGCCCTGTCACAGATACGCAGTATTTT.

The chain links TRBV5-1 to TRBJ2-2, with 8 bases that match TRBD1. The J segment lost 6 bases and the V segment lost 0 bases, leaving 4 bases of the junction unmatched. The CDR3 is 15 residues long. The germline gives CDR1 SGHRS, CDR2 YFSETQ. This CDR3 reads CASSLEGQGPGELFF. As DNA, the CDR3 is TGCGCCAGCAGCTTGGAAGGACAGGGACCCGGGGAGCTGTTTTTT.

This chain joins TRBV19 and TRBJ2-1; maybe TRBD2 (5 bases). The germline V gene has CDR1 LNHDA and CDR2 SQIVND (reference sequence). This CDR3 contains 14 residues. The V end was cut by 4 bases, the J end by 2 bases, with 9 bases between. In DNA form, the CDR3 reads TGTGCCAGTAGTACCGACGGGACCTACAATGAGCAGTTCTTC. This codes for CASSTDGTYNEQFF.

The rearrangement links TRBV7-3 to TRBJ2-1, with TRBD1 identical over 7 bases. This CDR3 comprises 15 residues. From germline, CDR1 is SGHTA and CDR2 FQGTGA. V trimming: 5 bases; J trimming: 3 bases; junction bases outside the gene matches: 7. The CDR3 nucleotides read TGTGCCAGCAGCCACGGGACAGCCATCTACAATGAGCAGTTCTTC. Translated: CASSHGTAIYNEQFF.

This rearrangement joins TRBV14 to TRBJ2-7; D ambiguous. The CDR3 spans 13 residues. V gave up 0 bases and J gave up 2 bases, with 5 bases separating them. Germline loops: CDR1 SGHDN, CDR2 FVKESK. CDR3 protein: CASSQDGTYEQYF. CDR3 DNA: TGTGCCAGCAGCCAAGACGGAACCTACGAGCAGTACTTC.

The chain joins TRBV5-6 to TRBJ2-5; 8 positions agree with TRBD1. J lost 5 bases, V lost 4 bases, and 7 bases had no gene match. The germline V gene encodes CDR1 SGHDT and CDR2 YYEEEE. The CDR3 sequence is 14 residues long. CDR3 nucleotide sequence: TGTGCCAGCAGCGTAAGGACAGGGTTCGAGACCCAGTACTTC. Translated, it gives CASSVRTGFETQYF.

The CDR3 nucleotides read TGTGCCACCCGGGACAGGGGGTCTCGCACTGAAGCTTTCTTT. It translates to CATRDRGSRTEAFF. The V gene is TRBV2, the J gene TRBJ1-1; the match to TRBD1 covers 11 bases. There are 14 residues in the CDR3. The V gene's germline CDR1 is SNHLY and CDR2 FYNNEI. V trimming: 10 bases; J trimming: 4 bases; junction bases outside the gene matches: 8.

The DNA for the CDR3 is TGTGCCAGCAGCATCGAACTAGCGGGGATAACAGATACGCAGTATTTT. Translating gives CASSIELAGITDTQYF. The genes are TRBV7-2 and TRBJ2-3; 10 positions match TRBD2. Per germline, CDR1 SGHTA and CDR2 FQGNSA. Trimming removed 5 bases from V and 3 bases from J; junction bases left unmatched: 8. The CDR3 consists of 16 residues.

V usage is TRBV25-1 and J usage is TRBJ2-7; 11 nucleotides match TRBD1. Per the germline V gene, CDR1 is MGHDK and CDR2 is SYGVNS. The V gene end was trimmed by 6 bases and the J gene end by 0 bases; junction bases not matched to a gene: 1. This CDR3 is built from 14 residues. CDR3 loop: CASSGTGGSYEQYF. Here the CDR3 DNA reads TGTGCCAGCAGCGGGACAGGGGGCTCCTACGAGCAGTACTTC.

The rearrangement joins TRBV5-1 to TRBJ2-5; D ambiguous. V was shortened by 3 bases and J by 5 bases, with 11 bases between the two germline ends. This CDR3 region has 13 residues. Germline assignment: CDR1 SGHRS and CDR2 YFSETQ. The CDR3 is CASSWLPPETQYF. The CDR3 coding sequence is TGCGCCAGCAGCTGGCTACCCCCTGAGACCCAGTACTTC.

The rearrangement joins TRBV18 to TRBJ1-1; 7 nucleotides align to TRBD1. CDR1 KGHSH and CDR2 LQKENI come from the germline V gene. The V gene end was trimmed by 3 bases and the J gene end by 12 bases; junction bases not matched to a gene: 10. The CDR3 spans 13 residues. CDR3 bases: TGTGCCAGCTCACCCTGGAACACAGGGGAGTCTTTCTTT. It translates to CASSPWNTGESFF.